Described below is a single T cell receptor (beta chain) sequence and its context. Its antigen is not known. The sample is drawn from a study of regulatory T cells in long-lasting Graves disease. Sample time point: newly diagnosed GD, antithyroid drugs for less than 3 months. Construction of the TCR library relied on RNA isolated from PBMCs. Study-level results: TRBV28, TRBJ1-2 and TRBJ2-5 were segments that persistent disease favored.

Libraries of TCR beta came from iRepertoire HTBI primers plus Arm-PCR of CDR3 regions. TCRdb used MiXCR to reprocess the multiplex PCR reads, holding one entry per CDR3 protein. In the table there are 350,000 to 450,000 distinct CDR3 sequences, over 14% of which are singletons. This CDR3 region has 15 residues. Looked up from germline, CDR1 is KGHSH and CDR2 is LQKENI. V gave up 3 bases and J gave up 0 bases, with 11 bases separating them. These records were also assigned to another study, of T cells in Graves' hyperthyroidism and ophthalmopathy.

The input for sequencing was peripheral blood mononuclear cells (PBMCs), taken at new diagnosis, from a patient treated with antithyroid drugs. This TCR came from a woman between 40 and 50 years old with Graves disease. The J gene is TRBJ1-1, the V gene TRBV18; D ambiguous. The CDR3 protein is CASSPQPTVNTEAFF. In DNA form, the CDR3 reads TGTGCCAGCTCACCCCAGCCGACTGTGAACACTGAAGCTTTCTTT.